One T cell receptor beta chain is described in this entry. Its target is unknown. These data are taken from a study of shared clonotypes between healthy human individuals. The study, taken as a whole, reports: A generally larger estimated richness was seen in naive subsets than in memory subsets. Among several donors, roughly 5.5% of naive CD4 clonotypes were found in common.

The naive CD8 subset, CD45RO-negative cells positively selected for CCR7, excluded terminally differentiated effector memory CD45RA+ cells. Germline V gene data show CDR1 as SGHDN and CDR2 as FVKESK. The ends were cut back, 2 bases at V and 2 bases at J, with 10 bases in the middle. This CDR3 has 15 residues. The study ran the assay at deep level. Replicate PCRs for sorted subsets used roughly 200 ng DNA; this equaled 25,000 to 30,000 T cell genomes. The method was immunoSEQ multiplex PCR; TCRdb's version includes in-frame clones alone and lacks a portion of them. The table includes about 2.2 million clones, 85% to 95% detected once.

The sequence came from a young man in good health. Some clones in this sample may be carry-over from other donors' samples. V gene TRBV14 combines with J gene TRBJ2-1, with D tentatively TRBD2 (6 bases). What was sequenced was naive CD8+ T cells from PBMCs. The CDR3 reads CASSQRRTTYNEQFF. CDR3 nucleotide sequence: TGTGCCAGCAGCCAACGGCGGACTACCTACAATGAGCAGTTCTTC.